The sequence of this T cell receptor beta chain was determined in a study of blood T cell repertoires in COVID-19. Across the study: Samples taken during acute and convalescent COVID-19 were collected in the United States, Italy and Spain. T cells, B-cell-depleted T cells, or PBMCs provided the cDNA or gDNA that served as material.

Trimming cost V 4 bases and J 8 bases; bases outside gene matches: 14. This CDR3 region has 16 residues. Germline CDR1 reads SGDLS; CDR2 reads YYNGEE. In the original workflow: Quantification of nucleated cells was approximated via reference gene primer amplification. The method was immunoSEQ multiplex PCR; TCRdb's version includes in-frame clones alone and lacks a portion of them. That table supplies the V and J calls and clone size; D and trimming were determined from the DNA. This sample has some 210,000 clones, with 92% found just once. Sequencing was done on a sample of peripheral blood. This sequence originates from a man between 25 and 39 years old with acute or convalescent COVID-19. The J gene is TRBJ1-2, the V gene TRBV9, with 10 bases matching TRBD1. The CDR3 coding sequence is TGTGCCAGCAGCCCAATTCGAGGACAGGGGGTAGAAGGCTACACCTTC. Its protein is CASSPIRGQGVEGYTF.